This T cell receptor (beta chain) emerged from a study of OX40 agonist ivuxolimab in advanced cancers. Study-wide background: Patients in the trial were receiving intravenous ivuxolimab every 2 weeks, at doses of 0.01 to 10 mg/kg. Among those enrolled, mean age was about 63 years (range about 23 to 79) and 70% to 85% were male. Study results and limitations: The specificity for antigen of the expanded peripheral T cells was not determined.

As regards this clone: No antigen is known for it.

Here immunoSEQ multiplex PCR was the method, and the copy in TCRdb shows in-frame clones only, minus some. The table has 45,000 to 60,000 clones, roughly 90% seen once. The clonotype originates from an adult with an advanced solid tumor such as melanoma, head and neck, liver or kidney cancer. This specimen consisted of CD4+ or CD8+ T cells sorted from blood, obtained in a trial of the OX40 agonist ivuxolimab.

This chain's CDR3 is CASSLFWKSYEQYF. The CDR3 DNA sequence: TGTGCCAGCAGTTTATTTTGGAAGTCCTACGAGCAGTACTTC. The rearrangement links TRBV27 to TRBJ2-7; D unresolved. Germline V CDR1 and CDR2: MNHEY, SMNVEV (reference sequence). Trimming stripped 1 base from V and 1 base from J, with 8 bases between. The CDR3 length is 14 residues.